Listed here are 7 T cell receptor beta chains from one sample, sequenced in a study of T-cell memory formation after mild COVID-19 (dated by TCRdb to about 2021). Receptors were amplified or captured by 5' RACE. Data came from an Illumina NovaSeq 6000. TCRdb reran the public reads through fastp at Q25 and MiXCR, keeping productive beta chains. One record per CDR3 amino acid sequence lists the most common genes and DNA. This sample has under 300,000 distinct CDR3 sequences in its table, and 8% to 10% of those were observed once. The top ten constitute about 22% of the sample. Sequenced input: PBMCs or a T cell subset sorted from them (not recorded which). These receptors were obtained from a man between 18 and 35 years old who had mild COVID-19 (a few samples of this study predate the infection). The sample titles of this study are shuffled in the database, so cell type and time point are left out; the donor was told from shared clones.

This sequence joins TRBV12-3 or TRBV12-4 and TRBJ2-7; 8 bases map to TRBD2. Unmatched junction bases numbered 8, after V lost 8 bases and J lost 8 bases. The CDR3 totals 12 residues. This CDR3 is CASALGGGKQYV. CDR3 sequence (DNA): TGTGCCAGCGCGTTAGGCGGGGGGAAGCAGTACGTC.

This clonotype has a handful of counts. This sequence joins TRBV4-3 and TRBJ2-2; 7 bases are shared with TRBD1. Germline CDR1 is LGHNA and CDR2 is YSLEER. The CDR3 totals 15 residues. Unmatched junction bases numbered 7, after V lost 4 bases and J lost 5 bases. In DNA form, the CDR3 reads TGCGCCAGCAGCCGCACAGGGGTCCGGACCGGGGAGCTGTTTTTT. It translates to CASSRTGVRTGELFF.

The chain couples TRBV27 to TRBJ2-1; 7 bases are a match to TRBD2. Trimming at V came to 0 bases and at J to 3 bases, leaving 5 bases not matched to a gene. The germline V gene has CDR1 MNHEY and CDR2 SMNVEV (reference sequence). There are 16 residues in the CDR3. The CDR3: CASSLSAGTNYNEQFF. The CDR3 DNA reads as TGTGCCAGCAGTTTATCAGCGGGGACTAACTACAATGAGCAGTTCTTC.

Only a few counts were recorded for this clonotype. The genes are TRBV5-5 and TRBJ2-1; 16 bases are a match to TRBD2. V was clipped by 1 base and J by 8 bases; unmatched bases: 6. The CDR3 spans 17 residues. Germline values: CDR1 SGHKS, CDR2 YYEKEE (reference sequence). The CDR3 coding sequence is TGTGCCAGCAGCTTGCCCCTGGGACTAGCGGGGGGGGATGAGCAGTTCTTC. Residues: CASSLPLGLAGGDEQFF.

V usage is TRBV20-1 and J usage is TRBJ2-7; D possibly matches TRBD1 or TRBD2 (5 bases each). The CDR3 covers 12 residues. Germline CDR1 and CDR2: DFQATT and SNEGSKA (reference sequence). V lost 6 bases to trimming and J lost 0 bases, with 9 bases between them. The CDR3 here is CSAPGRSYEQYF. The CDR3 DNA is TGCAGTGCCCCGGGACGCTCCTACGAGCAGTACTTC.

The J gene is TRBJ2-4, the V gene TRBV30, with D unresolved. This CDR3 has 13 residues. Germline V gene lookup returns CDR1 GTSNPN and CDR2 SVGIG (reference sequence). Written as DNA, the CDR3 is TGTGCGACCAGCCGGGTAGCCAAAAACATTCAGTACTTC. Protein: CATSRVAKNIQYF.

This clonotype appeared many times. The chain is built from TRBV20-1 and TRBJ2-3; 7 positions agree with TRBD1. This CDR3 region has 15 residues. With V trimmed by 3 bases and J by 4 bases, 10 bases remained unmatched. Germline values: CDR1 DFQATT, CDR2 SNEGSKA (reference sequence). As DNA, the CDR3 is TGCAGTGCTAGTGGGGACAGCGAGCCCCCAGATACGCAGTATTTT. Amino acid sequence: CSASGDSEPPDTQYF.